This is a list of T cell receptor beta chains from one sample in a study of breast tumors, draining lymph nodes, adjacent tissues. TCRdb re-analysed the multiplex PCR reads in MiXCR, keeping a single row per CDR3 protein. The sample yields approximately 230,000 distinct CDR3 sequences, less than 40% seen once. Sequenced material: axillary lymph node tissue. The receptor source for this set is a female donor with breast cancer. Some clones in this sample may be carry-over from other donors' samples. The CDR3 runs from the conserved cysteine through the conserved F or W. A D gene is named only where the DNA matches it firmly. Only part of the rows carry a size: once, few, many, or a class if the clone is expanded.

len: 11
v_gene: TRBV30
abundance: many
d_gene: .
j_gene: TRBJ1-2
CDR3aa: CAWGVGSGYTF
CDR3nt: TGTGCCTGGGGGGTGGGATCTGGCTACACCTTC

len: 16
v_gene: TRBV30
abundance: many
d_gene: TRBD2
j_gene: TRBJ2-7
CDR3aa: CAWSFRRVAGVYEQYF
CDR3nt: TGTGCCTGGAGTTTCCGGCGGGTAGCGGGAGTGTACGAGCAGTACTTC

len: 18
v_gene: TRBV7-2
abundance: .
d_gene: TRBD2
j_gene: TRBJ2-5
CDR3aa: CASSQAGSTSGRQETQYF
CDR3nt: TGTGCCAGCAGCCAAGCCGGTAGTACTAGCGGGAGACAAGAGACCCAGTACTTC

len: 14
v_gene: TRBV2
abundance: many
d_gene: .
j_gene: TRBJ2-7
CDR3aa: CASSEDTRIYEQYF
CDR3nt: TGTGCCAGCAGTGAGGACACGAGGATCTACGAGCAGTACTTC

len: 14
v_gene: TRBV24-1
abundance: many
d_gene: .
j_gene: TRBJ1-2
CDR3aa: CATRPGTDNYGYTF
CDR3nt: TGTGCCACCCGACCTGGGACGGATAACTATGGCTACACCTTC

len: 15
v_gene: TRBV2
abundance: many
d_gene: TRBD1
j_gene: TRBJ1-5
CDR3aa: CASSERGGTGQPQHF
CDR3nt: TGTGCCAGCAGTGAAAGGGGGGGGACAGGTCAGCCCCAGCATTTT

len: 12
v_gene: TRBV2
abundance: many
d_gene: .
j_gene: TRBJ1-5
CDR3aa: CASRYSNQPQHF
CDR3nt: TGTGCCAGCAGGTATAGCAATCAGCCCCAGCATTTT

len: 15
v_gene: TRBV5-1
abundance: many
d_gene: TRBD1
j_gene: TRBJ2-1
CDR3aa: CASSPGQGGRNEQFF
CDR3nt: TGCGCCAGCAGCCCTGGACAGGGGGGTCGGAATGAGCAGTTCTTC

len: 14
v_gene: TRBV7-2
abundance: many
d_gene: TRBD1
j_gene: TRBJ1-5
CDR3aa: CASSLTGGDQPQHF
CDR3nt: TGTGCCAGCAGCTTGACAGGGGGCGATCAGCCCCAGCATTTT

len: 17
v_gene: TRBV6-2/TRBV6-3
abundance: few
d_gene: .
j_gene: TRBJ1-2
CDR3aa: CASSFTGPLHLNYGYTF
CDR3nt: TGTGCCAGCAGTTTCACGGGACCTCTGCACCTTAACTATGGCTACACCTTC

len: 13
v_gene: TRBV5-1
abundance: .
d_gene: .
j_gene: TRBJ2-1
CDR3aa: CASSTGAVHEQFF
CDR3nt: TGCGCCAGCAGCACGGGGGCCGTCCATGAGCAGTTCTTC

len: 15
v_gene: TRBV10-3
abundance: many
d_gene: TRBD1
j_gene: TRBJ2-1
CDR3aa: CAIRRTGANYNEQFF
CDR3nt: TGTGCCATCAGACGGACAGGGGCAAACTACAATGAGCAGTTCTTC

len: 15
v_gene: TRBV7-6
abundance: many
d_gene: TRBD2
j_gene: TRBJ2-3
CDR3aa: CASSLGGPRTDTQYF
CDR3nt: TGTGCCAGCAGCTTGGGAGGGCCCCGCACAGATACGCAGTATTTT

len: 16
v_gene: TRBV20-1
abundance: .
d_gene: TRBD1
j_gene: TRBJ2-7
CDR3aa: CSARLRLTGETYEQYF
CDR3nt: TGCAGTGCTAGGCTTAGGTTGACAGGGGAAACCTACGAGCAGTACTTC

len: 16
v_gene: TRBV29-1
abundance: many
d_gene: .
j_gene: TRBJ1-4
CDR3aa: CSVEDYVRTGAEKLFF
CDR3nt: TGCAGCGTTGAAGATTATGTGCGGACGGGGGCGGAAAAACTGTTTTTT

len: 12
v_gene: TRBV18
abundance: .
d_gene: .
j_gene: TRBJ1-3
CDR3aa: CHSSPPGNTIYF
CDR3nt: TGTCACAGCTCACCACCGGGAAACACCATATATTTT

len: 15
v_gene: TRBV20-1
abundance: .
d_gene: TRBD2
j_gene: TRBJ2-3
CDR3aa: CSARGAGGTEDTQYF
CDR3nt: TGCAGTGCTAGGGGAGCGGGAGGGACGGAAGATACGCAGTATTTT

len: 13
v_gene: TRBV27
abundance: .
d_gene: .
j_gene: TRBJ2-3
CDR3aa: CASSPQVTDTQYF
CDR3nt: TGTGCCAGCAGCCCACAGGTCACAGATACGCAGTATTTT

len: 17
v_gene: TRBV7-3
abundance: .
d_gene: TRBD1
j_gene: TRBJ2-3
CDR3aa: CASSQRSGTGGTDTQYF
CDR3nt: TGTGCCAGCAGCCAGAGAAGCGGGACAGGGGGCACAGATACGCAGTATTTT

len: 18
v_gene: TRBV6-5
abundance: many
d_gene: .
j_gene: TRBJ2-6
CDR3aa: CASSLYDRPSSGANVLTF
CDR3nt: TGTGCCAGCAGCCTTTACGACAGGCCTAGCTCTGGGGCCAACGTCCTGACTTTC

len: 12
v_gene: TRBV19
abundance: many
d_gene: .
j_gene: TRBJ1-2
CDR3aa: CASSITPWGYTF
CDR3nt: TGTGCCAGTAGTATCACCCCTTGGGGCTACACCTTC

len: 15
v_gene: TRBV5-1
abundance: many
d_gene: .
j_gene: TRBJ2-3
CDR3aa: CASSFEGGSPDTQYF
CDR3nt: TGCGCCAGCAGCTTCGAGGGAGGCAGCCCAGATACGCAGTATTTT

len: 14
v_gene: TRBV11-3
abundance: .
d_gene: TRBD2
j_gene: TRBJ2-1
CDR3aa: CASSFGLAGDEQFF
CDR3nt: TGTGCCAGCAGCTTCGGACTAGCGGGCGATGAGCAGTTCTTC

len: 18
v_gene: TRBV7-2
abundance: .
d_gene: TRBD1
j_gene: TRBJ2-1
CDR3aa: CASSRAAGGSLSYNEQFF
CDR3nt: TGTGCCAGCAGCAGGGCGGCAGGGGGTTCCCTCTCCTACAATGAGCAGTTCTTC

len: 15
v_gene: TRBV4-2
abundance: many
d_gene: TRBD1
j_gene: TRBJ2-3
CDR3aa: CASSSGGEGTDTQYF
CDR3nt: TGTGCCAGCAGCTCAGGGGGCGAGGGCACAGATACGCAGTATTTT

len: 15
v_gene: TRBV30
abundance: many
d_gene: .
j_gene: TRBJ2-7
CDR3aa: CAWSVGGTNTYEQYF
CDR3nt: TGTGCCTGGAGTGTAGGCGGGACAAATACCTACGAGCAGTACTTC

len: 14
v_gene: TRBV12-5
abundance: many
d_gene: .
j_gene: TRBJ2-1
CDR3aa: CASGLLTSYNEQFF
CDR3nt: TGTGCTAGTGGTTTGCTGACTAGTTACAATGAGCAGTTCTTC

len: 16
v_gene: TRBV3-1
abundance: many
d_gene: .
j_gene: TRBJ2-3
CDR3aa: CASSQGTGLSTDTQYF
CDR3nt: TGTGCCAGCAGCCAAGGTACAGGGCTGAGCACAGATACGCAGTATTTT

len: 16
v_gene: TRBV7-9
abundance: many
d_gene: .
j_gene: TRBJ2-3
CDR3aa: CALGGKRGITTDTQYF
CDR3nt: TGTGCGTTAGGTGGGAAGAGGGGTATAACCACAGATACGCAGTATTTT

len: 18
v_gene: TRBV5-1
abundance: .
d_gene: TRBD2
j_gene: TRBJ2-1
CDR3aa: CASSLDRRSGRPYNEQFF
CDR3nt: TGCGCCAGCAGCTTGGATCGGAGAAGCGGGAGGCCCTACAATGAGCAGTTCTTC

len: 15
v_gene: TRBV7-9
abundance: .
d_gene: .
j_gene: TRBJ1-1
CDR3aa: CASSLGWGRVTEAFF
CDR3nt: TGTGCCAGCAGCTTGGGATGGGGGAGGGTCACTGAAGCTTTCTTT

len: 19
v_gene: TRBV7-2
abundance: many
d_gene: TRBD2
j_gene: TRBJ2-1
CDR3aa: CASSLVKTSGGSRYNEQFF
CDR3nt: TGTGCCAGCAGCTTAGTCAAGACTAGCGGGGGGTCCCGTTACAATGAGCAGTTCTTC

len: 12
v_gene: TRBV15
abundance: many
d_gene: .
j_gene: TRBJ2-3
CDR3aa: CATYDNTDTQYF
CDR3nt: TGTGCCACCTACGACAACACAGATACGCAGTATTTT

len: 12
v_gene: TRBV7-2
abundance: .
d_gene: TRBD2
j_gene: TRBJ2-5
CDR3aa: CASSFPGGTQYF
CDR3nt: TGTGCCAGCAGCTTCCCGGGGGGGACCCAGTACTTC

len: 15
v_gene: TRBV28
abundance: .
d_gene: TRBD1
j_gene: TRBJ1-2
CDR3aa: CASSLWDSAGYGYTF
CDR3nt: TGTGCCAGCAGTTTGTGGGACAGCGCCGGGTATGGCTACACCTTC

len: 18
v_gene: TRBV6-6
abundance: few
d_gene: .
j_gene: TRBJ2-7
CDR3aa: CASRLSPFPRPRPYEQYF
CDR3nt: TGTGCCAGCAGACTGTCCCCTTTTCCCCGCCCGAGGCCCTACGAGCAGTACTTC

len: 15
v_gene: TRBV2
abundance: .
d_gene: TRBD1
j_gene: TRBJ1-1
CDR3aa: CASSEGDRGNTEAFF
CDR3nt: TGTGCCAGCAGTGAAGGGGACAGGGGGAACACTGAAGCTTTCTTT

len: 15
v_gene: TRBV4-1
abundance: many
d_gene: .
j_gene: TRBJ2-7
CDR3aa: CASSQESQVLYEQYF
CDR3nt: TGCGCCAGCAGCCAAGAGTCACAGGTTCTCTACGAGCAGTACTTC

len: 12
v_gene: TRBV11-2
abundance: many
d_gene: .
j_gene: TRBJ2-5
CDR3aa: CASSYDVETQYF
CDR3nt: TGTGCCAGCAGCTACGATGTTGAGACCCAGTACTTC

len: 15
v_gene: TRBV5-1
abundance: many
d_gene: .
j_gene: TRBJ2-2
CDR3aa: CASLGAETNTGELFF
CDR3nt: TGCGCCAGCCTGGGGGCAGAGACGAACACCGGGGAGCTGTTTTTT

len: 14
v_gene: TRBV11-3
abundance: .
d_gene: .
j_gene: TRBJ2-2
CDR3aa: CASSPGGGPEELFF
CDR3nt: TGTGCCAGCAGCCCAGGGGGAGGGCCGGAGGAGCTGTTTTTT

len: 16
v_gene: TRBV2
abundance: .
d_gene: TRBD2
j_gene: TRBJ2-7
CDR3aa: CASSRSGGAVVYEQYF
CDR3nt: TGTGCCAGCAGTCGTAGCGGGGGGGCCGTTGTGTACGAGCAGTACTTC

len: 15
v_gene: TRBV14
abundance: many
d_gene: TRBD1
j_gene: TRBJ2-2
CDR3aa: CASSHSDRDHGELFF
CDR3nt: TGTGCCAGCAGCCACTCAGACAGGGATCACGGGGAGCTGTTTTTT

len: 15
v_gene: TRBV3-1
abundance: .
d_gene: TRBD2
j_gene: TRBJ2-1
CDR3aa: CASSHGLAGVNEQFF
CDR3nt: TGTGCCAGCAGCCATGGACTAGCGGGAGTAAATGAGCAGTTCTTC

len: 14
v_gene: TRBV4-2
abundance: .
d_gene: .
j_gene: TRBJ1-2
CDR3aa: CASSRRTSGGDYTF
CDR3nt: TGTGCCAGCAGCCGAAGAACTAGCGGGGGGGACTACACCTTC

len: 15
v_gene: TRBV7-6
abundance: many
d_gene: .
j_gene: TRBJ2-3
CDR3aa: CASSLDVGSTDTQYF
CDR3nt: TGTGCCAGCAGCTTAGACGTGGGCAGCACAGATACGCAGTATTTT

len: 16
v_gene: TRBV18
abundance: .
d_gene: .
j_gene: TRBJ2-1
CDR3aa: CASSKVTELGYNEQFF
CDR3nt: TGTGCCAGCTCAAAGGTCACCGAGCTCGGGTACAATGAGCAGTTCTTC

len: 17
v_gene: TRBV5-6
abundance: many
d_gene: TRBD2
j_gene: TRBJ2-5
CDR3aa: CASSPRLAGGRQETQYF
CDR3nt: TGTGCCAGCAGCCCGAGACTAGCGGGGGGGCGGCAAGAGACCCAGTACTTC

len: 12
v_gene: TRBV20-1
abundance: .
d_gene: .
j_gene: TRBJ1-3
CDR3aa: CSARLAGNTIYF
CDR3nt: TGCAGTGCTAGACTAGCGGGAAACACCATATATTTT

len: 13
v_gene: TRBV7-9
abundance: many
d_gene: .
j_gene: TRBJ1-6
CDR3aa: CASRYRDNSPLHF
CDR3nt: TGTGCCAGCAGATACAGGGATAATTCACCCCTCCACTTT

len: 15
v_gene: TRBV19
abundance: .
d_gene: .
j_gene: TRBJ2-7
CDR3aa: CASSTRGEGPYEQYF
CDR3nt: TGTGCCAGTTCCACCAGGGGGGAGGGGCCCTACGAGCAGTACTTC